Included here is one T cell receptor (beta chain) sequence, with context. The target antigen is unknown. This specimen comes from a study of CD8 T cells in Susac syndrome. Regarding the study as a whole: The study admitted that it had a relatively small number of individuals in its TCR sequencing and HLA analysis.

With random hexamers, reverse transcription was performed on roughly 0.45 to 1 ug of RNA. TCRdb re-analysed the immunoSEQ multiplex PCR reads in MiXCR, keeping a single row per CDR3 protein. The data hold about 76,000 distinct CDR3 sequences, with roughly 91% observed a single time. With V trimmed by 0 bases and J by 6 bases, 3 bases remained unmatched. Germline V gene sequence: CDR1 SGDLS, CDR2 YYNGEE. This CDR3 comprises 15 residues. J is TRBJ2-2 and V is TRBV9; 9 nucleotides match TRBD1. Source material: CD8+ T cells from PBMCs. This TCR derives from a human donor with multiple sclerosis. The CDR3 is CASSVEGQGSGELFF. The DNA of the CDR3 is TGTGCCAGCAGCGTAGAGGGACAGGGATCCGGGGAGCTGTTTTTT.